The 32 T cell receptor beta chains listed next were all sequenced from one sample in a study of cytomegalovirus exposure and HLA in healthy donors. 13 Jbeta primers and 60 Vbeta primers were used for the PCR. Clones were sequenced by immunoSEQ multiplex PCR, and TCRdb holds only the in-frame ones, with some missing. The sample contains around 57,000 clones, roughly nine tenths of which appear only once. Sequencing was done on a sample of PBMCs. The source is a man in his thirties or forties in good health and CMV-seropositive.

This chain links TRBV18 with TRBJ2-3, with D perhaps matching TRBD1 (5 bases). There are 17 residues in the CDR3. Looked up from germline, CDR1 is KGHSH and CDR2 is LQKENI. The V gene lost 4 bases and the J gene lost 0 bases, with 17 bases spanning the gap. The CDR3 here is CASSRVRASSSTDTQYF. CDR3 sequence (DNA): TGTGCCAGCTCACGAGTCAGGGCCTCTTCTAGCACAGATACGCAGTATTTT.

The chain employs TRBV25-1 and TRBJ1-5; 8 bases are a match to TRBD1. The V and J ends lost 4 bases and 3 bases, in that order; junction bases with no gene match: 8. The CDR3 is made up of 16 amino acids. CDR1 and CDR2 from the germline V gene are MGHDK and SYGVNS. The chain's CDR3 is CASSGHGQGDNQPQHF. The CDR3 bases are TGTGCCAGCAGTGGGCATGGACAGGGAGACAATCAGCCCCAGCATTTT. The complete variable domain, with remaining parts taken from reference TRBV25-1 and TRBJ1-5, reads EADIYQTPRYLVIGTGKKITLECSQTMGHDKMYWYQQDPGMELHLIHYSYGVNSTEKGDLSSESTVSRIRTEHFPLTLESARPSHTSQYLCASSGHGQGDNQPQHFGDGTRLSIL.

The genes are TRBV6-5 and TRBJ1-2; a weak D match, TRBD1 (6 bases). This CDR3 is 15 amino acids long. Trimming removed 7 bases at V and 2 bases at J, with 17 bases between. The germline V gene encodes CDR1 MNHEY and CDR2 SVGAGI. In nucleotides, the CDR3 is TGTGCCAGCACCCCGGGGACACAATTCAACTATGGCTACACCTTC. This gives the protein CASTPGTQFNYGYTF.

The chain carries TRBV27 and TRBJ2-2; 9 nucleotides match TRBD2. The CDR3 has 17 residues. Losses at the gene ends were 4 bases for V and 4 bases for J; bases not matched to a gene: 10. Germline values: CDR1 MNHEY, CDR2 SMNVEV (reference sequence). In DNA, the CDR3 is TGTGCCAGCAGTTCCTTTCGGACTAGCGTTAGCACCGGGGAGCTGTTTTTT. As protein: CASSSFRTSVSTGELFF.

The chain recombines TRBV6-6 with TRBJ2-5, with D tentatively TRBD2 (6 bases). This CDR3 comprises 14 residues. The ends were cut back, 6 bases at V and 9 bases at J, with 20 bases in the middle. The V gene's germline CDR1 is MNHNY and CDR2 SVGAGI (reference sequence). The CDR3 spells CASRPLLEGGAQYF. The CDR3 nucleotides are TGTGCCAGCAGACCTTTACTAGAGGGAGGAGCCCAGTACTTC.

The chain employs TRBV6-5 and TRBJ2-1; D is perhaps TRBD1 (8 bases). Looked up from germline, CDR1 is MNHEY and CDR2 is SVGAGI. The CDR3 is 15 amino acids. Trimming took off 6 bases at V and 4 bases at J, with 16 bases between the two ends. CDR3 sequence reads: CASRGGTGQYNEQFF. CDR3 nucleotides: TGTGCCAGCAGGGGGGGGACAGGTCAGTACAATGAGCAGTTCTTC.

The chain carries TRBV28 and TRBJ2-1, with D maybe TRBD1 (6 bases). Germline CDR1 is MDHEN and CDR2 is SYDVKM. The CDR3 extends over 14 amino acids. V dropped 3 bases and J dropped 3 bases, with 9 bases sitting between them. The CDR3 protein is CASSLGRGYNEQFF. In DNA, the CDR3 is TGTGCCAGCAGTTTGGGCAGGGGCTACAATGAGCAGTTCTTC.

CDR3 sequence (DNA): TGTGCCAGTAGTATAGTAGGACAGGGGGCGGGAGAGCAGTACTTC. It specifies CASSIVGQGAGEQYF. The gene calls are TRBV19 and TRBJ2-5; 11 bases fit TRBD1. The CDR3 length is 15 residues. Germline V gives CDR1 LNHDA, CDR2 SQIVND (reference sequence). Trimming removed 1 base from V and 11 bases from J; junction bases left unmatched: 9.

The CDR3 sequence is CSVEYRDRRVMPNNEQFF. The CDR3 DNA reads as TGCAGCGTTGAATACCGGGACAGGCGCGTCATGCCTAACAATGAGCAGTTCTTC. The genes are TRBV29-1 and TRBJ2-1, with 8 positions matching TRBD1. The junction had 17 bases not matched to a gene; V was cut back by 2 bases and J by 5 bases. The CDR3 totals 18 residues. The germline CDR1 and CDR2 sequences are SQVTM and ANQGSEA.

CDR3 DNA sequence: TGCGCCAGCAGTAGGCGACTAGCGGGAGGAGGGGAGCAGTTCTTC. It codes for CASSRRLAGGGEQFF. This rearrangement joins TRBV5-1 to TRBJ2-1; 13 bases are a match to TRBD2. Germline loops: CDR1 SGHRS, CDR2 YFSETQ. CDR3 length: 15 amino acids. Trimming at V came to 5 bases and at J to 10 bases, leaving 9 bases not matched to a gene.

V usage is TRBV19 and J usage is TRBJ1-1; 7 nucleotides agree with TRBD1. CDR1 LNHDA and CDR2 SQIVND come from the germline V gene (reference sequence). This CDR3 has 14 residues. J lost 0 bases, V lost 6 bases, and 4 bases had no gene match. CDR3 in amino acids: CASSTGVMNTEAFF. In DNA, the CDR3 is TGTGCCAGTAGCACAGGGGTTATGAACACTGAAGCTTTCTTT.

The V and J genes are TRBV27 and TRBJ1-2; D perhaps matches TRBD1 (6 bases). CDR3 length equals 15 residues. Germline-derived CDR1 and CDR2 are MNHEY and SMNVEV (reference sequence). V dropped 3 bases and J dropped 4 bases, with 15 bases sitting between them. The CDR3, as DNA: TGTGCCAGCAGTTTCGAACCGACAGGTACCTATGGCTACACCTTC. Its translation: CASSFEPTGTYGYTF.

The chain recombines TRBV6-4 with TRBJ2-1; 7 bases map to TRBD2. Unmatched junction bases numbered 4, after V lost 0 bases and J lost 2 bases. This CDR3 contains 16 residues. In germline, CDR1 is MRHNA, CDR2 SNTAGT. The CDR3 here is CASSDSAAGPYNEQFF. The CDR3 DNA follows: TGTGCCAGCAGTGACTCCGCAGCGGGACCCTACAATGAGCAGTTCTTC.

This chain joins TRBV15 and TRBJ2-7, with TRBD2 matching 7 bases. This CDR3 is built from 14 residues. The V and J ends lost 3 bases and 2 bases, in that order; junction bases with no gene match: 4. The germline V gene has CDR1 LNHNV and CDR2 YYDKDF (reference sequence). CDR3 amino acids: CATSRAGRAYEQYF. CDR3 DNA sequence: TGTGCCACCAGCAGGGCGGGGAGGGCCTACGAGCAGTACTTC.

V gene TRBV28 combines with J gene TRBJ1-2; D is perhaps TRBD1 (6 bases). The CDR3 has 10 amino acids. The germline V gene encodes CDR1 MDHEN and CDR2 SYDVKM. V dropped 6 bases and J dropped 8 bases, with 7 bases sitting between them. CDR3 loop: CASSRGGYTF. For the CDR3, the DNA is TGTGCCAGCAGCAGGGGAGGCTACACCTTC.

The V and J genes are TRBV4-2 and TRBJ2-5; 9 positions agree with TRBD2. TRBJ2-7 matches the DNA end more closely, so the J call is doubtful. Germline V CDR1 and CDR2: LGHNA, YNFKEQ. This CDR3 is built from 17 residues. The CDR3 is CASSQGAIERGAYEQYF. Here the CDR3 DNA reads TGTGCCAGCAGCCAAGGAGCGATTGAGCGGGGGGCCTACGAGCAGTACTTC.

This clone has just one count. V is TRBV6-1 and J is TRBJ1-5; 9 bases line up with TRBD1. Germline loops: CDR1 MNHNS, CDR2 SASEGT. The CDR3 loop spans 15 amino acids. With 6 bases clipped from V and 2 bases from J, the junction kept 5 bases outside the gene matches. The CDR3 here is CASRQTGGGNQPQHF. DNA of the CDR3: TGTGCCAGCAGACAGACAGGGGGTGGCAATCAGCCCCAGCATTTT.

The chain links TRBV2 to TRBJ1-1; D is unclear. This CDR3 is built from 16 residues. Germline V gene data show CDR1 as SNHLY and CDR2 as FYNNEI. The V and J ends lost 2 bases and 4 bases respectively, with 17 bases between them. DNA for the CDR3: TGTGCCAGCAGTGAATCCCTACCCCTAGGCGGCACTGAAGCTTTCTTT. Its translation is CASSESLPLGGTEAFF. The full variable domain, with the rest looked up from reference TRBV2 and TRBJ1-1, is EPEVTQTPSHQVTQMGQEVILRCVPISNHLYFYWYRQILGQKVEFLVSFYNNEISEKSEIFDDQFSVERPDGSNFTLKIRSTKLEDSAMYFCASSESLPLGGTEAFFGQGTRLTVV.

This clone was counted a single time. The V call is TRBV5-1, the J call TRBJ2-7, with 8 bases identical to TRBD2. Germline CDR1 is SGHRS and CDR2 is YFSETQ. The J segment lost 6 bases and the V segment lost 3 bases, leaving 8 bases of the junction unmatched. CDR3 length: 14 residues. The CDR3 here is CASSYSGTSSEQYF. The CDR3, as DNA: TGCGCCAGCAGCTACTCCGGGACTAGTAGCGAGCAGTACTTC.

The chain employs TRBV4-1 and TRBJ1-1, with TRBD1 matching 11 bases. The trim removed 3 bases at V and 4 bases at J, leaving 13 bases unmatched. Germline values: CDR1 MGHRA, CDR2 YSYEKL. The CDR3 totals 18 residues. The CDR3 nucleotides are TGCGCCAGCAGCCAGGACCTGGGACAGGGGGAAACGGGCACTGAAGCTTTCTTT. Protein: CASSQDLGQGETGTEAFF.

The CDR3 sequence: CASSPLSRDRAEAFF. CDR3 in DNA: TGTGCCAGCTCACCACTTTCCCGGGACAGGGCTGAAGCTTTCTTT. V usage is TRBV18 and J usage is TRBJ1-1; TRBD1 matches at 9 bases. The CDR3 consists of 15 residues. V lost 1 base to trimming and J lost 6 bases; unmatched junction nucleotides: 6. The V gene's germline CDR1 is KGHSH and CDR2 LQKENI.

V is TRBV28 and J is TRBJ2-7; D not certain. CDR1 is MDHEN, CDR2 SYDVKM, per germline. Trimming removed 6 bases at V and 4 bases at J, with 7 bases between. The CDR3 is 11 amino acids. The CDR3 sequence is CASSARYEQYF. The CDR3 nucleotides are TGTGCCAGCAGCGCTAGATACGAGCAGTACTTC. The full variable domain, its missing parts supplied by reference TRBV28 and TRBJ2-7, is DVKVTQSSRYLVKRTGEKVFLECVQDMDHENMFWYRQDPGLGLRLIYFSYDVKMKEKGDIPEGYSVSREKKERFSLILESASTNQTSMYLCASSARYEQYFGPGTRLTVT.

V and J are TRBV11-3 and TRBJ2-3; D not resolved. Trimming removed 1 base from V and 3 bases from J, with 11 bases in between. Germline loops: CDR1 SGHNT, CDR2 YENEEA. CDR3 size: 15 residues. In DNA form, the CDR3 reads TGTGCCAGCAGCTTAGGGCTAGTCGGGACAGATACGCAGTATTTT. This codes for CASSLGLVGTDTQYF.

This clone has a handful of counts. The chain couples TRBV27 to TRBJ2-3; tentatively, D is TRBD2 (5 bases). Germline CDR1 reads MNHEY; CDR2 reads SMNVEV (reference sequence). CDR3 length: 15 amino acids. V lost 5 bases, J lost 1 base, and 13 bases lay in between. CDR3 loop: CASSPSWRRTDTQYF. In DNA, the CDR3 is TGTGCCAGCAGTCCCTCCTGGAGGCGCACAGATACGCAGTATTTT.

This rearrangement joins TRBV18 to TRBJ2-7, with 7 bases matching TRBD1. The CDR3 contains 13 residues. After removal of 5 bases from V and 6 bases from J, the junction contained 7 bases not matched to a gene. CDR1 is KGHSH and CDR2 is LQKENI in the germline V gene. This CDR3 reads CASSADRRFEQYF. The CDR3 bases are TGTGCCAGCTCAGCGGACAGGCGATTCGAGCAGTACTTC. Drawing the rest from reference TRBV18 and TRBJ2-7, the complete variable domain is NAGVMQNPRHLVRRRGQEARLRCSPMKGHSHVYWYRQLPEEGLKFMVYLQKENIIDESGMPKERFSAEFPKEGPSILRIQQVVRGDSAAYFCASSADRRFEQYFGPGTRLTVT.

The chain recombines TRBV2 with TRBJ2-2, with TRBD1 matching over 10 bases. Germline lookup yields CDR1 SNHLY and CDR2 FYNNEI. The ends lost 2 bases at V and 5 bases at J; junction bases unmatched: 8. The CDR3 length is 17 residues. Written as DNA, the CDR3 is TGTGCCAGCAGTGAAAGGTGGGGACAGGGGATTACCGGGGAGCTGTTTTTT. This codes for CASSERWGQGITGELFF.

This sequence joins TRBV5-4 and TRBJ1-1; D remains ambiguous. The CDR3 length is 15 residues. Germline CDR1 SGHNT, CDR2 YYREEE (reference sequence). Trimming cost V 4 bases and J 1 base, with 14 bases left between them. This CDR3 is CASSPPVGENTEAFF. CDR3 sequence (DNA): TGTGCCAGCAGCCCCCCGGTGGGAGAGAACACTGAAGCTTTCTTT.

CDR3 amino acids: CASSEAGTGLYGYTF. The DNA of the CDR3 is TGTGCCAGCAGTGAAGCGGGGACAGGGCTCTATGGCTACACCTTC. The chain couples TRBV6-1 to TRBJ1-2; the match to TRBD1 covers 9 bases. The V segment lost 0 bases and the J segment 4 bases; nucleotides outside the gene matches: 3. The CDR3 is 15 residues long. CDR1 is MNHNS, CDR2 SASEGT, per germline.

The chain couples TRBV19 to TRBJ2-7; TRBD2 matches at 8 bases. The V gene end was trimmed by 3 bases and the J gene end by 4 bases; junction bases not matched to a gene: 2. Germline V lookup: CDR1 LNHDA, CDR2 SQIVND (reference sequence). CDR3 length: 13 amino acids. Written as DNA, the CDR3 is TGTGCCAGTAGTATGTCTAGCGGGTACGAGCAGTACTTC. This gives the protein CASSMSSGYEQYF.

The CDR3 sequence is CASSLSVTGSQPQHF. CDR3 coding DNA: TGTGCCAGCAGTTTATCAGTCACAGGGAGTCAGCCCCAGCATTTT. This sequence joins TRBV28 and TRBJ1-5; a weak D match, TRBD1 (6 bases). CDR1 is MDHEN, CDR2 SYDVKM, per germline. V gave up 1 base and J gave up 6 bases, with 13 bases separating them. This CDR3 comprises 15 residues.

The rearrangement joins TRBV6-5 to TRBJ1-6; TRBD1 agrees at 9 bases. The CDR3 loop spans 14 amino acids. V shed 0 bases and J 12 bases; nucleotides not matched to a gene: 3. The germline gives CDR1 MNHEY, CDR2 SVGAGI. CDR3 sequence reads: CASSYSQGAGPLHF. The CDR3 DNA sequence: TGTGCCAGCAGTTACTCACAGGGGGCAGGACCCCTCCACTTT.

The chain's CDR3 is CASSLRTTGETGSPLHF. DNA of the CDR3: TGTGCCAGCAGCCTTCGTACGACAGGGGAGACGGGTTCACCCCTCCACTTT. The chain joins TRBV5-5 to TRBJ1-6; 8 bases are a match to TRBD1. The CDR3 runs 17 residues. Losses at the gene ends were 4 bases for V and 9 bases for J; bases not matched to a gene: 15. CDR1 and CDR2 (germline): SGHKS, YYEKEE (reference sequence).